This T cell receptor beta chain originates from a study of blood T cell repertoires in COVID-19. Some clones are missing from TCRdb's copy, which holds only in-frame ones; the method was immunoSEQ multiplex PCR. The table lists over 40,000 clones, 80% to 90% of them singletons. V gave up 3 bases and J gave up 5 bases, with 14 bases separating them. From germline, CDR1 is MNHEY and CDR2 SMNVEV (reference sequence). This CDR3 region has 14 residues. The sequenced sample consisted of peripheral blood. This clonotype originated in a woman older than 75 with acute or convalescent COVID-19. The chain has TRBV27 and TRBJ2-7; tentative D call: TRBD1 (6 bases). The CDR3: CASSLVQGLDEQYF. For the CDR3, the DNA is TGTGCCAGCAGTTTGGTACAGGGCTTGGACGAGCAGTACTTC.